This T cell receptor (beta chain) appears in the sequencing data of a study of blood T cell repertoires in COVID-19. Method: immunoSEQ multiplex PCR; TCRdb's copy keeps in-frame clones and lacks some. The table includes 80,000 to 100,000 clones, about 96% detected once. The CDR3 runs 15 residues. CDR1 is MGHRA and CDR2 is YSYEKL in the germline V gene. V lost 4 bases to trimming and J lost 6 bases; unmatched junction nucleotides: 7. This clonotype was sampled from a human donor with active COVID-19. The donor label of this sample is uncertain. This rearrangement joins TRBV4-1 to TRBJ2-1; TRBD1 agrees at 9 bases. Sequences were obtained from peripheral blood. This CDR3 is CASSPRQGGFNEQFF. The CDR3 DNA follows: TGCGCCAGCAGCCCCAGACAGGGGGGATTCAATGAGCAGTTCTTC.